The 26 T cell receptor beta chains below all came from one sample that was sequenced in a study of cytomegalovirus exposure and HLA in healthy donors. Data came from immunoSEQ multiplex PCR; TCRdb stores just in-frame clones and leaves some out. The sample has 150,000 to 250,000 clones, approximately 80% seen once; the top ten hold roughly an eighth. Sample: PBMCs. The receptors derive from a woman aged 30 to 39 in good health and CMV-seropositive.

Here the CDR3 DNA reads TGCGCCAGCAGCTTGGATGGGCGGGATAGCACAGATACGCAGTATTTT. Protein product: CASSLDGRDSTDTQYF. The chain joins TRBV5-1 to TRBJ2-3, with TRBD2 as a possible D gene (6 bases). CDR1 SGHRS and CDR2 YFSETQ come from the germline V gene. The CDR3 totals 16 residues. Trimming shortened V by 0 bases and J by 0 bases, and 11 bases separated the two germline ends.

The rearrangement uses TRBV7-9 and TRBJ2-2; 10 bases are a match to TRBD2. The trim removed 3 bases at V and 0 bases at J, leaving 1 base unmatched. Germline-derived CDR1 and CDR2 are SEHNR and FQNEAQ (reference sequence). The CDR3 runs to 16 residues. The CDR3 is CASSFLAGANTGELFF. Written as DNA, the CDR3 is TGTGCCAGCAGCTTCCTAGCGGGAGCGAACACCGGGGAGCTGTTTTTT.

The J gene is TRBJ1-1, the V gene TRBV4-2; no reliable D call. The CDR3 loop spans 15 amino acids. Germline CDR1 and CDR2: LGHNA and YNFKEQ. V gave up 8 bases and J gave up 8 bases, with 24 bases separating them. The CDR3 bases are TGTGCCAGCTACAACGGGGAACCGGGAGCCGGGGAAGCTTTCTTT. The encoded protein is CASYNGEPGAGEAFF.

This chain joins TRBV30 and TRBJ1-1, with D perhaps TRBD1 (6 bases). Germline loops: CDR1 GTSNPN, CDR2 SVGIG (reference sequence). Trimming removed 7 bases at V and 5 bases at J, with 17 bases between. The CDR3 loop spans 13 amino acids. The CDR3 DNA reads TGTGCCTCGAAAGTTACAGGGAAAACTGAAGCTTTCTTT. As protein: CASKVTGKTEAFF.

The chain uses TRBV27 and TRBJ2-7, with 12 bases aligning to TRBD2. This CDR3 has 15 amino acids. V lost 5 bases and J lost 0; bases outside the gene matches: 2. Germline V gene lookup returns CDR1 MNHEY and CDR2 SMNVEV (reference sequence). This CDR3 reads CASSQTSGSSYEQYF. The DNA of the CDR3 is TGTGCCAGCAGTCAGACTAGCGGGAGCTCCTACGAGCAGTACTTC.

This rearrangement joins TRBV11-3 to TRBJ1-1; D might be TRBD1 (6 bases). Trimming shortened V by 4 bases and J by 0 bases, and 12 bases separated the two germline ends. This CDR3 has 15 residues. Germline V CDR1 and CDR2: SGHNT, YENEEA. CDR3 sequence (DNA): TGTGCCAGCAGCTCCTCGGGGGGGCTGAACACTGAAGCTTTCTTT. Translation: CASSSSGGLNTEAFF.

The chain has TRBV29-1 and TRBJ2-1; D perhaps matches TRBD1 (5 bases). Per the germline V gene, CDR1 is SQVTM and CDR2 is ANQGSEA. Trimming took off 7 bases at V and 7 bases at J, with 14 bases between the two ends. The CDR3 contains 12 residues. CDR3 residues: CSADSWRNEQFF. DNA of the CDR3: TGCAGCGCCGACAGCTGGCGGAATGAGCAGTTCTTC.

This sequence joins TRBV28 and TRBJ2-6; no reliable D call. From germline, CDR1 is MDHEN and CDR2 SYDVKM. This CDR3 region has 12 residues. Trimming removed 8 bases from V and 2 bases from J, with 4 bases in between. The DNA for the CDR3 is TGTGCCAGCCAGACTGGGGCCAACGTCCTGACTTTC. The encoded protein is CASQTGANVLTF.

The rearrangement joins TRBV6-5 to TRBJ2-5; the match to TRBD2 covers 8 bases. This CDR3 contains 14 residues. The V and J ends lost 2 bases and 5 bases, in that order; junction bases with no gene match: 4. Germline loops: CDR1 MNHEY, CDR2 SVGAGI. CDR3 sequence: CASSYGTSRETQYF. The CDR3 bases are TGTGCCAGCAGTTACGGGACTAGTCGCGAGACCCAGTACTTC.

The gene calls are TRBV5-4 and TRBJ2-1, with 7 nucleotides matching TRBD2. This CDR3 spans 15 amino acids. The germline V gene encodes CDR1 SGHNT and CDR2 YYREEE (reference sequence). Trimming cost V 4 bases and J 1 base; bases outside gene matches: 5. In DNA form, the CDR3 reads TGTGCCAGCAGCCCGACTAGCTCGTCCTACAATGAGCAGTTCTTC. Amino acids: CASSPTSSSYNEQFF.

The V and J genes are TRBV2 and TRBJ1-2; D unresolved. Germline loops: CDR1 SNHLY, CDR2 FYNNEI. The CDR3 has 15 residues. V gave up 7 bases and J gave up 8 bases, with 23 bases separating them. For the CDR3, the DNA is TGTGCCAGCAATAAGGACGAGGGCGCCCTCTTAGGCTACACCTTC. It codes for CASNKDEGALLGYTF.

The V gene is TRBV7-7, the J gene TRBJ1-2; D remains ambiguous. The CDR3 spans 16 residues. CDR1 and CDR2 from the germline V gene are SSHAT and FNYEAQ (reference sequence). CDR3 bases: TGTGCTAGCTACGGGAACTTACCACCATTGTCAGATGGCTACACCTTC. Its protein product is CASYGNLPPLSDGYTF. Drawing the rest from reference TRBV7-7 and TRBJ1-2, the complete variable domain is GAGVSQSPRYKVTKRGQDVTLRCDPISSHATLYWYQQALGQGPEFLTYFNYEAQPDKSGLPSDRFSAERPEGSISTLTIQRTEQRDSAMYRCASYGNLPPLSDGYTFGSGTRLTVV.

This chain joins TRBV7-2 and TRBJ2-5, with a possible D match to TRBD1 (6 bases). Trimming removed 1 base at V and 5 bases at J, with 14 bases between. Germline V gene lookup returns CDR1 SGHTA and CDR2 FQGNSA. The CDR3 has 15 residues. CDR3 loop: CASSLVSGGVETQYF. In DNA form, the CDR3 reads TGTGCCAGCAGCTTAGTTTCTGGGGGCGTGGAGACCCAGTACTTC. Using reference TRBV7-2 and TRBJ2-5 for the parts outside the CDR3, the full variable domain is GAGVSQSPSNKVTEKGKDVELRCDPISGHTALYWYRQSLGQGLEFLIYFQGNSAPDKSGLPSDRFSAERTGGSVSTLTIQRTQQEDSAVYLCASSLVSGGVETQYFGPGTRLLVL.

The gene calls are TRBV27 and TRBJ2-1; maybe TRBD1 (5 bases). The CDR3 runs to 13 residues. Germline V gene sequence: CDR1 MNHEY, CDR2 SMNVEV (reference sequence). V shed 8 bases and J shed 3 bases, with 11 bases lying between them. The CDR3 DNA sequence: TGTGCCAGCTGGACAACGAACTACAATGAGCAGTTCTTC. It yields the protein CASWTTNYNEQFF.

Notes on this clone: Other DNA sequences of this sample code for an identical CDR3. This chain connects TRBV27 to TRBJ2-7, with TRBD2 matching over 9 bases. CDR1 and CDR2 (germline): MNHEY, SMNVEV (reference sequence). CDR3 length equals 14 residues. Trimming removed 2 bases from V and 4 bases from J; junction bases left unmatched: 3. CDR3 bases: TGTGCCAGCAGTTTAGCGGGAGGGCCTTACGAGCAGTACTTC. Its translation: CASSLAGGPYEQYF.

The chain is built from TRBV27 and TRBJ2-3; 7 nucleotides match TRBD2. From germline, CDR1 is MNHEY and CDR2 SMNVEV (reference sequence). The junction had 16 bases not matched to a gene; V was cut back by 6 bases and J by 4 bases. The CDR3 is made up of 17 amino acids. The CDR3 sequence is CASRHRSGGVLSDTQYF. The DNA for the CDR3 is TGTGCCAGCAGACACCGGTCGGGGGGAGTTCTTTCAGATACGCAGTATTTT.

This clone was detected once. J is TRBJ1-1 and V is TRBV28, with D tentatively TRBD1 (5 bases). Germline V CDR1 and CDR2: MDHEN, SYDVKM. The CDR3 length is 14 residues. V was trimmed by 1 base and J by 0 bases, leaving 6 bases between them. The CDR3 DNA reads TGTGCCAGCAGTTTATACAGGATGAACACTGAAGCTTTCTTT. This translates into CASSLYRMNTEAFF.

The chain uses TRBV27 and TRBJ1-5, with a weak D call TRBD1 (5 bases). CDR1 and CDR2 (germline): MNHEY, SMNVEV (reference sequence). Trimming removed 3 bases from V and 3 bases from J, with 9 bases in between. The CDR3 is 14 amino acids. The CDR3 coding sequence is TGTGCCAGCAGTTTGGTAGGGGCCAATCAGCCCCAGCATTTT. This codes for CASSLVGANQPQHF.

The rearrangement joins TRBV5-1 to TRBJ2-5; D may be TRBD2 (5 bases). Germline assignment: CDR1 SGHRS and CDR2 YFSETQ. V lost 5 bases, J lost 5 bases, and 13 bases lay in between. This CDR3 spans 13 amino acids. The DNA for the CDR3 is TGCGCCAGCAGGCGTTCCGGGATGGAGACCCAGTACTTC. It is translated as CASRRSGMETQYF.

The rearrangement uses TRBV19 and TRBJ1-5, with no clear D. CDR1 LNHDA and CDR2 SQIVND come from the germline V gene (reference sequence). The CDR3 loop spans 14 amino acids. Trimming cost V 3 bases and J 7 bases, with 13 bases left between them. The CDR3 loop is CASSIYKGDQPQHF. The CDR3 coding sequence is TGTGCCAGTAGTATTTACAAGGGAGACCAGCCCCAGCATTTT.

The chain has TRBV4-1 and TRBJ2-1; TRBD2 is a possible D gene (7 bases). Germline CDR1 MGHRA, CDR2 YSYEKL. V was pared by 2 bases and J by 6 bases, with 17 bases between. The CDR3 is made up of 16 amino acids. DNA of the CDR3: TGCGCCAGCAGCCAAAGGGGGGCGGGAGTCTTCAATGAGCAGTTCTTC. Residues: CASSQRGAGVFNEQFF.

The V call is TRBV27, the J call TRBJ1-2, with 9 bases that match TRBD1. Germline CDR1 is MNHEY and CDR2 is SMNVEV (reference sequence). The J segment lost 5 bases and the V segment lost 5 bases, leaving 6 bases of the junction unmatched. This CDR3 has 14 residues. CDR3 loop: CASSTRDRGYGYTF. CDR3 coding DNA: TGTGCCAGCAGTACGCGCGACAGGGGGTATGGCTACACCTTC.

This clone appeared a single time. The V gene is TRBV6-6, the J gene TRBJ1-5; D perhaps matches TRBD1 (6 bases). The V gene's germline CDR1 is MNHNY and CDR2 SVGAGI (reference sequence). The CDR3 runs 13 residues. Trimming shortened V by 2 bases and J by 7 bases, and 9 bases separated the two germline ends. In nucleotides, the CDR3 is TGTGCCAGCAGTTACGGGAGGGGGCAGCCCCAGCATTTT. Amino acid sequence: CASSYGRGQPQHF.

The chain recombines TRBV14 with TRBJ2-3, with D maybe TRBD2 (5 bases). CDR1 is SGHDN, CDR2 FVKESK, per germline. CDR3 size: 13 residues. The germline V and J ends were trimmed by 8 bases and 3 bases, with 12 bases remaining between them. The CDR3 here is CASGRLATDTQYF. The DNA of the CDR3 is TGTGCCAGCGGTCGGCTAGCTACAGATACGCAGTATTTT.

This chain joins TRBV7-9 and TRBJ2-5, with D uncertain. The length of the CDR3 is 13 residues. Deletions cut 5 bases from V and 5 bases from J, with 12 bases between. Germline assignment: CDR1 SEHNR and CDR2 FQNEAQ (reference sequence). The CDR3, as DNA: TGTGCCAGCAGCCCTCTAGTGAGGGAGACCCAGTACTTC. It translates to CASSPLVRETQYF.

The rearrangement links TRBV29-1 to TRBJ2-3, with 13 bases that match TRBD2. The CDR3 sequence is 14 residues long. V lost 4 bases and J lost 4; bases outside the gene matches: 2. Germline lookup yields CDR1 SQVTM and CDR2 ANQGSEA. Here the CDR3 reads CSVVLAGGADTQYF. Written as DNA, the CDR3 is TGCAGCGTTGTACTAGCGGGAGGGGCAGATACGCAGTATTTT.